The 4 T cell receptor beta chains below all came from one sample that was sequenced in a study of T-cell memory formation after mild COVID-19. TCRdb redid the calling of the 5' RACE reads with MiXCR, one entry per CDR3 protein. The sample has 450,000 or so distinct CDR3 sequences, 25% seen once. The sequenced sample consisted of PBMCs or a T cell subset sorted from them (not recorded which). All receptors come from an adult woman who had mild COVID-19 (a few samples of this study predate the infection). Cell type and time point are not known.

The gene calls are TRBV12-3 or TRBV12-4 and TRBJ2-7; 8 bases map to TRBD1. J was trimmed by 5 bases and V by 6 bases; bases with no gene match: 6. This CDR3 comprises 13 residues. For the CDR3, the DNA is TGTGCCAGCAGCCCGGCAGGGGGCGACGAGCAGTACTTC. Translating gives CASSPAGGDEQYF.

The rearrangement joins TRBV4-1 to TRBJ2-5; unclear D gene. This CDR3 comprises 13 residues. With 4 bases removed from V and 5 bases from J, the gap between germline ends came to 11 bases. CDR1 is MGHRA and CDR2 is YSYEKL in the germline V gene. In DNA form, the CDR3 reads TGCGCCAGCAGCCGGGTCGTAATGGAGACCCAGTACTTC. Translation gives CASSRVVMETQYF.

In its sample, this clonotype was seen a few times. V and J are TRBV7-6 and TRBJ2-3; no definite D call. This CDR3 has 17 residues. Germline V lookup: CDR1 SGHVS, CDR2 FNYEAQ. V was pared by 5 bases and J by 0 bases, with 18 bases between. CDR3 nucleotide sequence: TGTGCCAGCAGCCCACCGGCCAGCGCCTCTAGCACAGATACGCAGTATTTT. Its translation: CASSPPASASSTDTQYF.

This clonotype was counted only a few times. The CDR3 reads CASIERGRGDEQFF. CDR3 in DNA: TGTGCCAGCATAGAACGCGGGAGGGGGGATGAGCAGTTCTTC. This chain links TRBV6-1 with TRBJ2-1; 9 bases match TRBD2. This CDR3 has 14 amino acids. Germline CDR1 reads MNHNS; CDR2 reads SASEGT. Unmatched junction bases numbered 9, after V lost 7 bases and J lost 8 bases.